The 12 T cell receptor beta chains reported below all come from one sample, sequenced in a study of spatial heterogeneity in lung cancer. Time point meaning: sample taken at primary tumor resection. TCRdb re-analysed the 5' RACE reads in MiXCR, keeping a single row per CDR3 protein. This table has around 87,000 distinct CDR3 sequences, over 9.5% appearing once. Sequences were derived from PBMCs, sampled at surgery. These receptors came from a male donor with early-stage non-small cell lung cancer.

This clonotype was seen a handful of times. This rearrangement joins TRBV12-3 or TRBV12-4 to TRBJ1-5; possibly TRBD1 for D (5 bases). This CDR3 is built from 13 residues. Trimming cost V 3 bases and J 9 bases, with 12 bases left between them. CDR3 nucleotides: TGTGCCAGCAGTTTCGAGAGGGGCCGGCCCCAGCATTTT. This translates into CASSFERGRPQHF.

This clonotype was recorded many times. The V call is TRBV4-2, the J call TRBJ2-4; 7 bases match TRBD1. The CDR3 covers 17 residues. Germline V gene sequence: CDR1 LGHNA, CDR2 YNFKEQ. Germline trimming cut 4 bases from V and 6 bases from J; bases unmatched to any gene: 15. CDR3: CASSPSPDREGGNIQYF. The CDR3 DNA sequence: TGTGCCAGCAGCCCCTCCCCCGACAGGGAAGGGGGAAACATTCAGTACTTC.

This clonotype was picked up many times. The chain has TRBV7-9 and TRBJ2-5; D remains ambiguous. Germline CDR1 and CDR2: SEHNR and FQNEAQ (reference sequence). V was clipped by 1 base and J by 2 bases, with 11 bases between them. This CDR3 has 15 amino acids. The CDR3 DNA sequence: TGTGCCAGCAGCTTAGTTCCCCTCCTGCAAGAGACCCAGTACTTC. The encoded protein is CASSLVPLLQETQYF.

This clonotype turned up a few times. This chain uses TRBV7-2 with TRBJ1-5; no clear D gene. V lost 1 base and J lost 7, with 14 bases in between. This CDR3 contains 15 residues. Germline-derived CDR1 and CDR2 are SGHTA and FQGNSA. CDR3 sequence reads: CASSLDPGWVQPQHF. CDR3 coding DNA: TGTGCCAGCAGCTTAGATCCGGGTTGGGTACAGCCCCAGCATTTT.

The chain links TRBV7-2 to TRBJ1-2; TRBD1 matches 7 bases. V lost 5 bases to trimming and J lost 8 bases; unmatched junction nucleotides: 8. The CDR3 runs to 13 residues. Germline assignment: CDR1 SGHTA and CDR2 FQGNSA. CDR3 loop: CASSLQGRGGYTF. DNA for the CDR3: TGTGCCAGCAGCCTACAGGGGCGTGGAGGCTACACCTTC.

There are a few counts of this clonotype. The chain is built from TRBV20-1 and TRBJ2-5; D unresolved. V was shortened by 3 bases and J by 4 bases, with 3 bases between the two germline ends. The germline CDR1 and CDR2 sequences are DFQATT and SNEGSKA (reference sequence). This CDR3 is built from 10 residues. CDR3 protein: CSARGETQYF. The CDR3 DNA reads TGCAGTGCTAGGGGAGAGACCCAGTACTTC.

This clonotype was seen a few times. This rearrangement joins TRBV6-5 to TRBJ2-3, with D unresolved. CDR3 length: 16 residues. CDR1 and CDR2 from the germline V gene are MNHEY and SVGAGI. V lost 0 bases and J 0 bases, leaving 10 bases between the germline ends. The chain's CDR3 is CASSYSFQLSTDTQYF. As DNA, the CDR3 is TGTGCCAGCAGTTACTCGTTCCAGCTTAGCACAGATACGCAGTATTTT.

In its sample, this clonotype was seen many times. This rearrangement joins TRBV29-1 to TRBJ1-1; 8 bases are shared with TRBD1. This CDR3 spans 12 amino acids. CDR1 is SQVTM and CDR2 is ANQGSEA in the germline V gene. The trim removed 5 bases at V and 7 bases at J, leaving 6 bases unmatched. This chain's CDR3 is CSVQGADVEAFF. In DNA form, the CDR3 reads TGCAGCGTTCAGGGGGCCGATGTTGAAGCTTTCTTT.

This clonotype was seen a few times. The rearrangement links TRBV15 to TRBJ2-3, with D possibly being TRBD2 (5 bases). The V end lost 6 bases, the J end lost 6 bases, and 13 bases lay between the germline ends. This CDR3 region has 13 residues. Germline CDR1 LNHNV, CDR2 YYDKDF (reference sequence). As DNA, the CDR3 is TGTGCCACCAGTTTCCTGGAGGCGGATACGCAGTATTTT. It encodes CATSFLEADTQYF.

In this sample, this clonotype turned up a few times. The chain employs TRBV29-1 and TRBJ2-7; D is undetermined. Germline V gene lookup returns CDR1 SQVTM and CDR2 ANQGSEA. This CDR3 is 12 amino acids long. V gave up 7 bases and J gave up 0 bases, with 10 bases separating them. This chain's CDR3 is CSANGPSYEQYF. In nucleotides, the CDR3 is TGCAGCGCTAACGGACCCTCCTACGAGCAGTACTTC.

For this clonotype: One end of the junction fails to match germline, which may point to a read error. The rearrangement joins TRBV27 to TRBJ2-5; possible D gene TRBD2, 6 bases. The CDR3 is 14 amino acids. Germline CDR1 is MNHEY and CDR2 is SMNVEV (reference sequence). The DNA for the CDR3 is TGTGCCAGCAGTTCCTTGGACTACCAGGAGACCCAGTACTTC. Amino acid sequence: CASSSLDYQETQYF.

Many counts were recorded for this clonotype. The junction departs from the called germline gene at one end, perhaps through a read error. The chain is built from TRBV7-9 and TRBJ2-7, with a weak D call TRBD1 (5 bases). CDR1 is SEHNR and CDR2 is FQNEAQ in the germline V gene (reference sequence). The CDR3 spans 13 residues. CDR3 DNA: TGTGCCAGCAGCATGGACACGACGGACCCTCCCGCCTTC. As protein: CASSMDTTDPPAF.